This T cell receptor beta chain stems from a study of technical replicates of blood from a handful of donors. Trimming removed 4 bases at V and 1 base at J, with 20 bases between. This CDR3 spans 17 amino acids. The germline V gene has CDR1 MDHEN and CDR2 SYDVKM. Some clones are missing from TCRdb's copy, which holds only in-frame ones; the method was immunoSEQ multiplex PCR. Found here are 75,000 to 100,000 clones, around 94% of them singletons; the top ten hold 0.2% to 0.3%. The chain carries TRBV28 and TRBJ2-7; D is unclear. The sequence derives from a human donor in good health. Material for sequencing was T cells isolated from PBMCs. Written as DNA, the CDR3 is TGTGCCAGCAGTTCCGGCGGATTGGGTTTTTCATCCTACGAGCAGTACTTC. It translates to CASSSGGLGFSSYEQYF.